The 4 T cell receptor beta chains listed next were all sequenced from one sample in a study of blood T cell repertoires in COVID-19. Libraries were prepared by immunoSEQ multiplex PCR; TCRdb keeps only in-frame clonotypes and omits some of them. The table includes 400,000 to 450,000 clones, about nine tenths detected once. Sequenced material: peripheral blood. These receptors all stem from a middle-aged woman with COVID-19, enrolled during active disease.

This sequence joins TRBV25-1 and TRBJ2-5, with D perhaps matching TRBD1 (5 bases). Germline loops: CDR1 MGHDK, CDR2 SYGVNS. This CDR3 spans 13 amino acids. Trimming stripped 4 bases from V and 5 bases from J, with 11 bases between. Here the CDR3 DNA reads TGTGCCAGCAGTGGGCCAGGGCAGGAGACCCAGTACTTC. It encodes CASSGPGQETQYF.

This clone was detected only once. This chain uses TRBV6-1 with TRBJ2-7; TRBD1 matches at 7 bases. This CDR3 spans 15 amino acids. Looked up from germline, CDR1 is MNHNS and CDR2 is SASEGT. With 2 bases clipped from V and 2 bases from J, the junction kept 6 bases outside the gene matches. CDR3 region: CASSEYGTETYEQYF. Written as DNA, the CDR3 is TGTGCCAGCAGTGAATACGGGACAGAGACCTACGAGCAGTACTTC.

The rearrangement uses TRBV19 and TRBJ2-1, with unresolved D. Trimming left V 0 bases short and J 5 bases short, with 17 bases between. Germline assignment: CDR1 LNHDA and CDR2 SQIVND (reference sequence). The CDR3 totals 17 residues. DNA for the CDR3: TGTGCCAGTAGTATAGATCTAGAAAGACTTCGGGACAATGAGCAGTTCTTC. This sequence encodes CASSIDLERLRDNEQFF.

This clone was detected only once. The genes are TRBV30 and TRBJ2-5; 9 nucleotides align to TRBD1. J lost 1 base, V lost 0 bases, and 6 bases had no gene match. The CDR3 loop spans 16 amino acids. The germline V gene encodes CDR1 GTSNPN and CDR2 SVGIG (reference sequence). CDR3: CAWSVEWDRVQETQYF. The CDR3 bases are TGTGCCTGGAGTGTGGAGTGGGACAGGGTCCAAGAGACCCAGTACTTC.